The 10 T cell receptor beta chains below come from one sample, sequenced in a study of T-cell reconstitution after alpha-beta-depleted transplantation in children. For TCRbeta, the library was prepared with unique molecular identifiers. One entry per CDR3 protein, called by TCRdb with MiXCR from the PCR reads. The repertoire includes about 980,000 distinct CDR3 sequences, about 29% of them detected once, and over 25% sits in the top ten. The specimen comprised PBMCs, mostly from graft donor cells, sampled 360 days after TCRalphabeta/CD19-depleted stem cell transplant. The receptors come from a boy under two years old who had a stem cell transplant for SCID, so the T cells may come from the graft donor.

This chain connects TRBV4-1 to TRBJ2-1; D perhaps matches TRBD2 (6 bases). V was pared by 5 bases and J by 7 bases, with 24 bases between. This CDR3 contains 17 residues. Germline CDR1 MGHRA, CDR2 YSYEKL. CDR3 sequence reads: CASSITIGGRRSNEQFF. CDR3 sequence (DNA): TGCGCCAGCAGCATCACGATAGGAGGGAGGCGTAGTAATGAGCAGTTCTTC.

The J gene is TRBJ2-1, the V gene TRBV3-1; 8 positions match TRBD2. The J segment lost 6 bases and the V segment lost 2 bases, leaving 6 bases of the junction unmatched. This CDR3 comprises 15 residues. The germline gives CDR1 LGHDT, CDR2 YNNKEL (reference sequence). For the CDR3, the DNA is TGTGCCAGCAGCCAACCCAGCGGGGGAATCAATGAGCAGTTCTTC. Translation: CASSQPSGGINEQFF.

This sequence joins TRBV30 and TRBJ1-4; a possible D gene is TRBD1 (6 bases). V gave up 1 base and J gave up 8 bases, with 11 bases separating them. The CDR3 is 13 residues long. Germline V gives CDR1 GTSNPN, CDR2 SVGIG (reference sequence). The CDR3 spells CAWSATGREKLFF. CDR3 nucleotide sequence: TGTGCCTGGAGTGCAACAGGGCGAGAAAAACTGTTTTTT.

This clonotype was picked up a small number of times. The chain employs TRBV5-1 and TRBJ2-2; D gene unclear. Looked up from germline, CDR1 is SGHRS and CDR2 is YFSETQ. The V end was cut by 1 base, the J end by 0 bases, with 16 bases between. This CDR3 contains 18 residues. The CDR3 bases are TGCGCCAGCAGCTTGCCGACGCCAAGGAGCCCGAACACCGGGGAGCTGTTTTTT. Protein: CASSLPTPRSPNTGELFF.

In its sample, this clonotype was seen a few times. This chain links TRBV12-3 or TRBV12-4 with TRBJ1-2; D call uncertain. V lost 4 bases to trimming and J lost 2 bases, with 5 bases between them. This CDR3 spans 12 amino acids. The CDR3 spells CASSYYNYGYTF. CDR3 DNA sequence: TGTGCCAGCAGTTACTACAACTATGGCTACACCTTC.

The V gene is TRBV5-1, the J gene TRBJ2-3; D is possibly TRBD2 (6 bases). V lost 0 bases and J 4 bases, leaving 12 bases between the germline ends. Germline V gene data show CDR1 as SGHRS and CDR2 as YFSETQ. There are 15 residues in the CDR3. The CDR3 reads CASSLEGREADTQYF. The CDR3 nucleotides are TGCGCCAGCAGCTTGGAGGGCAGGGAGGCAGATACGCAGTATTTT.

The chain recombines TRBV7-8 with TRBJ2-1; 7 nucleotides align to TRBD1. Germline V CDR1 and CDR2: SGHVS, FQNEAQ. With 2 bases clipped from V and 4 bases from J, the junction kept 11 bases outside the gene matches. This CDR3 spans 17 amino acids. The CDR3 here is CASSLSFWDRQYNEQFF. DNA for the CDR3: TGTGCCAGCAGCTTAAGTTTTTGGGACAGACAATACAATGAGCAGTTCTTC. Complete variable domain (other parts from reference TRBV7-8 and TRBJ2-1): GAGVSQSPRYKVAKRGQDVALRCDPISGHVSLFWYQQALGQGPEFLTYFQNEAQLDKSGLPSDRFFAERPEGSVSTLKIQRTQQEDSAVYLCASSLSFWDRQYNEQFFGPGTRLTVL.

V and J are TRBV5-1 and TRBJ2-7, with 9 bases matching TRBD1. CDR3 length: 13 residues. The germline gives CDR1 SGHRS, CDR2 YFSETQ. Unmatched junction bases numbered 5, after V lost 4 bases and J lost 6 bases. The CDR3 DNA follows: TGCGCCAGCAGCAAAGGGACAGGGTTCGAGCAGTACTTC. Residues: CASSKGTGFEQYF. Full variable domain (outside the CDR3, taken from reference TRBV5-1 and TRBJ2-7): KAGVTQTPRYLIKTRGQQVTLSCSPISGHRSVSWYQQTPGQGLQFLFEYFSETQRNKGNFPGRFSGRQFSNSRSEMNVSTLELGDSALYLCASSKGTGFEQYFGPGTRLTVT.

The chain employs TRBV10-3 and TRBJ2-5; D is uncertain. CDR1 ENHRY and CDR2 SYGVKD come from the germline V gene. This CDR3 has 13 residues. Trimming removed 3 bases at V and 4 bases at J, with 9 bases between. The CDR3 loop reads CAISDGQGETQYF. CDR3 bases: TGTGCCATCAGTGACGGCCAAGGAGAGACCCAGTACTTC.

J is TRBJ2-1 and V is TRBV20-1; D may be TRBD2 (5 bases). This CDR3 comprises 12 residues. Trimming removed 4 bases from V and 9 bases from J, with 13 bases in between. Germline V gene lookup returns CDR1 DFQATT and CDR2 SNEGSKA (reference sequence). CDR3 in amino acids: CSATKGVGEQFF. The CDR3 DNA sequence: TGCAGTGCTACGAAGGGAGTCGGTGAGCAGTTCTTC.